These 21 T cell receptor beta chains came from one sample sequenced in a study of cytomegalovirus exposure and HLA in healthy donors. The PCR made use of 60 Vbeta and 13 Jbeta primers. TCRdb keeps only in-frame clones here, not all; method: immunoSEQ multiplex PCR. The profile covers under 300,000 clones, with roughly 86% appearing a single time and approximately 2% taken by the ten largest. Source material: PBMCs. The receptors here all came from a woman aged 35 to 49 in good health and CMV-seropositive.

The chain couples TRBV10-3 to TRBJ1-1, with 7 bases aligning to TRBD1. The CDR3 sequence is 14 residues long. J lost 1 base, V lost 4 bases, and 3 bases had no gene match. Germline CDR1 ENHRY, CDR2 SYGVKD. Here the CDR3 reads CAISVQGENTEAFF. CDR3 sequence (DNA): TGTGCCATCAGTGTCCAGGGGGAGAACACTGAAGCTTTCTTT.

This clone was seen just once. The gene calls are TRBV19 and TRBJ2-7; 8 positions agree with TRBD2. This CDR3 comprises 15 residues. V lost 8 bases and J lost 5; bases outside the gene matches: 14. Germline assignment: CDR1 LNHDA and CDR2 SQIVND (reference sequence). The CDR3 spells CASRGFRGRMDEQYF. For the CDR3, the DNA is TGTGCCAGTCGAGGGTTTCGCGGGAGGATGGACGAGCAGTACTTC. Variable domain in full (rest from reference TRBV19 and TRBJ2-7): DGGITQSPKYLFRKEGQNVTLSCEQNLNHDAMYWYRQDPGQGLRLIYYSQIVNDFQKGDIAEGYSVSREKKESFPLTVTSAQKNPTAFYLCASRGFRGRMDEQYFGPGTRLTVT.

The rearrangement uses TRBV9 and TRBJ1-2; the D is unclear. Germline V gene data show CDR1 as SGDLS and CDR2 as YYNGEE. This CDR3 spans 12 amino acids. The V gene lost 8 bases and the J gene lost 10 bases, with 18 bases spanning the gap. The CDR3 loop is CASNTDGVSYTF. CDR3 nucleotides: TGTGCCAGTAATACAGACGGGGTATCCTACACCTTC.

The sample holds one count of this clone. The chain is built from TRBV7-8 and TRBJ1-6; D gene unclear. Trimming stripped 5 bases from V and 10 bases from J, with 18 bases between. The CDR3 covers 15 residues. Germline CDR1 and CDR2: SGHVS and FQNEAQ. CDR3 DNA: TGTGCCAGCAGCCGCCCCCTGGGAGGAGGGTCACCCCTCCACTTT. It yields the protein CASSRPLGGGSPLHF. Drawing the rest from reference TRBV7-8 and TRBJ1-6, the complete variable domain is GAGVSQSPRYKVAKRGQDVALRCDPISGHVSLFWYQQALGQGPEFLTYFQNEAQLDKSGLPSDRFFAERPEGSVSTLKIQRTQQEDSAVYLCASSRPLGGGSPLHFGNGTRLTVT.

The chain employs TRBV29-1 and TRBJ2-1; 7 nucleotides line up with TRBD1. This CDR3 has 10 amino acids. Germline V gene data show CDR1 as SQVTM and CDR2 as ANQGSEA. V was pared by 5 bases and J by 9 bases, with 1 base of the junction left unmatched. The chain's CDR3 is CSVRTGEQFF. The CDR3 DNA reads TGCAGCGTTCGGACAGGTGAGCAGTTCTTC.

V and J are TRBV6-5 and TRBJ1-1, with D unclear. Trimming shortened V by 2 bases and J by 0 bases, and 7 bases separated the two germline ends. This CDR3 has 14 residues. The germline CDR1 and CDR2 sequences are MNHEY and SVGAGI. CDR3 loop: CASSYGLMNTEAFF. Here the CDR3 DNA reads TGTGCCAGCAGTTACGGGCTCATGAACACTGAAGCTTTCTTT.

The genes are TRBV19 and TRBJ1-1; the match to TRBD1 covers 10 bases. V was pared by 9 bases and J by 10 bases, with 14 bases of the junction left unmatched. The CDR3 totals 14 residues. Germline CDR1 reads LNHDA; CDR2 reads SQIVND (reference sequence). This CDR3 is CASQTTGTGVLAFF. DNA of the CDR3: TGTGCCAGCCAGACTACCGGGACAGGGGTTTTAGCTTTCTTT.

The genes are TRBV10-3 and TRBJ1-1, with D maybe TRBD1 (5 bases). Trimming stripped 0 bases from V and 4 bases from J, with 9 bases between. CDR1 ENHRY and CDR2 SYGVKD come from the germline V gene. This CDR3 has 14 residues. CDR3 protein: CAISESGAITEAFF. The DNA for the CDR3 is TGTGCCATCAGTGAGTCTGGGGCAATCACTGAAGCTTTCTTT.

This rearrangement joins TRBV11-2 to TRBJ2-3; 7 bases are a match to TRBD2. V was clipped by 1 base and J by 1 base; unmatched bases: 2. The germline gives CDR1 SGHAT, CDR2 FQNNGV. The CDR3 runs to 15 residues. CDR3 in amino acids: CASSLVAGGTDTQYF. The CDR3 DNA is TGTGCCAGCAGCTTAGTGGCGGGGGGCACAGATACGCAGTATTTT.

This chain joins TRBV6-6 and TRBJ2-5; 11 positions agree with TRBD2. The J call may be faulty, since TRBJ2-7 better matches the DNA end. CDR1 and CDR2 (germline): MNHNY, SVGAGI (reference sequence). This CDR3 spans 16 amino acids. DNA for the CDR3: TGTGCCAGCAGTTACGGAGGGACTAGCGGCACCTACGAGCAGTACTTC. It codes for CASSYGGTSGTYEQYF.

The V call is TRBV19, the J call TRBJ1-5; D is undetermined. Germline V lookup: CDR1 LNHDA, CDR2 SQIVND (reference sequence). V lost 4 bases to trimming and J lost 4 bases, with 14 bases between them. This CDR3 has 15 amino acids. The DNA for the CDR3 is TGTGCCAGTAGTAGGGAGGGAGTGGAGAATCAGCCCCAGCATTTT. Protein product: CASSREGVENQPQHF.

The chain uses TRBV27 and TRBJ2-2, with D uncertain. Germline V gives CDR1 MNHEY, CDR2 SMNVEV (reference sequence). The CDR3 has 13 residues. V lost 8 bases to trimming and J lost 7 bases, with 14 bases between them. CDR3: CASAPLEVGELFF. The CDR3 DNA is TGTGCCAGCGCCCCTCTAGAGGTCGGGGAGCTGTTTTTT.

This clone came up once. V and J are TRBV9 and TRBJ1-3; TRBD1 matches at 7 bases. Per the germline V gene, CDR1 is SGDLS and CDR2 is YYNGEE. This CDR3 comprises 13 residues. The V gene end was trimmed by 2 bases and the J gene end by 4 bases; junction bases not matched to a gene: 0. The DNA for the CDR3 is TGTGCCAGCAGCGTGACAGGGGGAAACACCATATATTTT. It codes for CASSVTGGNTIYF.

The chain carries TRBV7-9 and TRBJ2-5; TRBD1 matches at 7 bases. The CDR3 length is 13 residues. Germline values: CDR1 SEHNR, CDR2 FQNEAQ (reference sequence). V shed 5 bases, J shed 4 bases, and the junction held 4 bases outside the gene matches. The CDR3 loop is CASSGNRGETQYF. In nucleotides, the CDR3 is TGTGCCAGCAGCGGCAACAGGGGAGAGACCCAGTACTTC.

This CDR3 is CASSQDLPELAGYGELFF. The CDR3 DNA follows: TGCGCCAGCAGCCAAGACCTACCTGAACTAGCGGGTTACGGGGAGCTGTTTTTT. This chain connects TRBV4-3 to TRBJ2-2; 9 bases map to TRBD2. CDR3 length: 18 residues. Germline assignment: CDR1 LGHNA and CDR2 YSLEER. Unmatched junction bases numbered 12, after V lost 0 bases and J lost 7 bases.

The rearrangement links TRBV6-5 to TRBJ1-1; a weak D match, TRBD1 (6 bases). Looked up from germline, CDR1 is MNHEY and CDR2 is SVGAGI. V was trimmed by 10 bases and J by 0 bases, leaving 15 bases between them. CDR3 length: 14 residues. The CDR3 DNA is TGTGCCACCTCCAACAGGGACGTGAACACTGAAGCTTTCTTT. This codes for CATSNRDVNTEAFF.

The chain employs TRBV2 and TRBJ2-3; D call uncertain. The CDR3 has 17 residues. The V and J ends lost 0 bases and 0 bases respectively, with 13 bases between them. The germline V gene encodes CDR1 SNHLY and CDR2 FYNNEI. As DNA, the CDR3 is TGTGCCAGCAGTGAAGCTCCGAGAACCTTTAGCACAGATACGCAGTATTTT. It codes for CASSEAPRTFSTDTQYF.

The V and J genes are TRBV7-6 and TRBJ2-1; 9 bases are a match to TRBD2. CDR1 is SGHVS, CDR2 FNYEAQ, per germline. This CDR3 spans 15 amino acids. V shed 0 bases and J 9 bases; nucleotides not matched to a gene: 6. The CDR3, as DNA: TGTGCCAGCAGCTTAGCCTTAGCGGGGGCGGGTGAGCAGTTCTTC. This encodes CASSLALAGAGEQFF.

This clone was seen more than once but under ten times. The rearrangement uses TRBV29-1 and TRBJ1-5; possibly TRBD1 for D (5 bases). Germline CDR1 SQVTM, CDR2 ANQGSEA. Trimming left V 1 base short and J 7 bases short, with 14 bases between. This CDR3 spans 14 amino acids. CDR3 sequence (DNA): TGCAGCGTTGAAGGGGCGGGGAAGGGGCAGCCCCAGCATTTT. Translating gives CSVEGAGKGQPQHF.

CDR3 in amino acids: CASSRTGGNTIYF. The CDR3 region has the DNA TGTGCCAGCAGCCGAACCGGGGGAAACACCATATATTTT. This chain links TRBV5-8 with TRBJ1-3, with no clear D. The germline V gene has CDR1 SGHTS and CDR2 YDEGEE. Trimming removed 4 bases at V and 4 bases at J, with 9 bases between. The CDR3 has 13 amino acids.

V gene TRBV28 combines with J gene TRBJ1-6, with 8 bases identical to TRBD1. The CDR3 covers 16 residues. Germline CDR1 and CDR2: MDHEN and SYDVKM. The trim removed 2 bases at V and 7 bases at J, leaving 7 bases unmatched. CDR3 in DNA: TGTGCCAGCAGTTTAATAAGTCGGACAGGGAATTCACCCCTCCACTTT. Its protein is CASSLISRTGNSPLHF.